These 3 T cell receptor beta chains share one sample of origin, sequenced in a study of OX40 agonist ivuxolimab in advanced cancers. The protocol was immunoSEQ multiplex PCR, while the TCRdb copy is restricted to in-frame clones and leaves out a portion. The top ten hold about 1.1% of the sample, which has tens of thousands of clones, roughly 84% seen once. Sequencing was performed on CD4+ or CD8+ T cells sorted from blood, taken in a trial of the OX40 agonist ivuxolimab. The receptors here all came from an adult with an advanced solid tumor such as melanoma, head and neck, liver or kidney cancer.

V and J are TRBV11-3 and TRBJ1-5; D gene ambiguous. This CDR3 contains 15 residues. V lost 1 base, J lost 4 bases, and 11 bases lay in between. Germline V gene sequence: CDR1 SGHNT, CDR2 YENEEA. The CDR3 DNA reads as TGTGCCAGCAGCTTAGGACAAGGCCAAAATCAGCCCCAGCATTTT. It codes for CASSLGQGQNQPQHF.

The chain employs TRBV19 and TRBJ1-2; D might be TRBD1 (6 bases). The CDR3 extends over 12 amino acids. Germline values: CDR1 LNHDA, CDR2 SQIVND (reference sequence). Trimming removed 5 bases at V and 4 bases at J, with 8 bases between. This CDR3 reads CASSGTPYGYTF. The CDR3 coding sequence is TGTGCCAGTAGTGGGACACCCTATGGCTACACCTTC.

The genes are TRBV27 and TRBJ2-1, with 8 bases matching TRBD2. Germline V gene data show CDR1 as MNHEY and CDR2 as SMNVEV (reference sequence). The CDR3 spans 15 residues. Unmatched junction bases numbered 9, after V lost 3 bases and J lost 8 bases. The CDR3 DNA reads TGTGCCAGCAGTTTCTGGGCGGGGGGTACGGATGAGCAGTTCTTC. This gives the protein CASSFWAGGTDEQFF.